The 18 T cell receptor beta chains presented below share a single source sample, sequenced in a study of T cells after yellow fever vaccination. In TCRdb, the 5' RACE reads were re-called with MiXCR into one record per CDR3 protein. The table records some 600,000 distinct CDR3 sequences, over 9% of them present only once. The sample in question was PBMCs, obtained on the day of the yellow fever booster vaccination. These receptors originate from a man aged 30 to 39 who received the YFV17D yellow fever vaccine.

This clonotype was seen just once. The J gene is TRBJ2-5, the V gene TRBV20-1; possible D gene TRBD1, 5 bases. V lost 2 bases to trimming and J lost 4 bases, with 11 bases between them. CDR3 length: 13 amino acids. Germline CDR1 DFQATT, CDR2 SNEGSKA (reference sequence). CDR3 coding DNA: TGCAGTGCTAGACTAGACAGCCGAGAGACCCAGTACTTC. It translates to CSARLDSRETQYF.

J is TRBJ1-5 and V is TRBV30, with TRBD1 identical over 7 bases. The CDR3 runs to 13 residues. J gave up 2 bases and V 5 bases, and 3 bases lay outside the gene matches. From germline, CDR1 is GTSNPN and CDR2 SVGIG (reference sequence). The CDR3 protein is CAWATGGNQPQHF. The CDR3 coding sequence is TGTGCCTGGGCTACAGGGGGCAATCAGCCCCAGCATTTT. Drawing the rest from reference TRBV30 and TRBJ1-5, the complete variable domain is SQTIHQWPATLVQPVGSPLSLECTVEGTSNPNLYWYRQAAGRGLQLLFYSVGIGQISSEVPQNLSASRPQDRQFILSSKKLLLSDSGFYLCAWATGGNQPQHFGDGTRLSIL.

The genes are TRBV28 and TRBJ2-7; D not resolved. The germline CDR1 and CDR2 sequences are MDHEN and SYDVKM. V was clipped by 1 base and J by 0 bases, with 10 bases between them. The CDR3 length is 15 residues. The CDR3 spells CASSLLDRYSYEQYF. CDR3 coding DNA: TGTGCCAGCAGTTTATTGGACCGCTACTCCTACGAGCAGTACTTC.

The V and J genes are TRBV9 and TRBJ2-2; possibly TRBD2 for D (5 bases). Between the trimmed V and J ends, which lost 6 bases and 6 bases, there was a span of 18 bases. Germline V gene lookup returns CDR1 SGDLS and CDR2 YYNGEE. CDR3 size: 15 residues. The CDR3 is CASTPRGSESGELFF. The DNA of the CDR3 is TGTGCCAGCACCCCGAGAGGGAGTGAATCCGGGGAGCTGTTTTTT.

The V gene is TRBV6-4, the J gene TRBJ1-6, with D maybe TRBD1 (6 bases). Trimming removed 6 bases from V and 5 bases from J, with 11 bases in between. The CDR3 contains 14 residues. Germline CDR1 and CDR2: MRHNA and SNTAGT. The CDR3 DNA is TGTGCCAGCAGCGAGCAGGGGCATAATTCACCCCTCCACTTT. It encodes CASSEQGHNSPLHF.

The chain carries TRBV5-8 and TRBJ2-5; D may match TRBD1 or TRBD2 (5 bases each). The CDR3 spans 14 residues. Deletions cut 0 bases from V and 5 bases from J, with 11 bases between. Germline V lookup: CDR1 SGHTS, CDR2 YDEGEE. The CDR3 DNA follows: TGTGCCAGCAGCTTGGATCCGGGGCGGGAGACCCAGTACTTC. Its protein product is CASSLDPGRETQYF.

This clonotype was seen more than once but under ten times. The chain combines TRBV7-2 with TRBJ2-1; perhaps D is TRBD1 or TRBD2 (7 bases each). Germline V lookup: CDR1 SGHTA, CDR2 FQGNSA. Trimming cost V 2 bases and J 6 bases, with 14 bases left between them. The length of the CDR3 is 15 residues. The CDR3 reads CASSLFQGGGNEQFF. The DNA of the CDR3 is TGTGCCAGCAGCTTATTTCAGGGGGGGGGCAATGAGCAGTTCTTC.

The rearrangement uses TRBV29-1 and TRBJ2-5, with a possible D match to TRBD2 (5 bases). The CDR3 length is 13 residues. From germline, CDR1 is SQVTM and CDR2 ANQGSEA. The V end was cut by 1 base, the J end by 7 bases, with 13 bases between. The CDR3 loop is CSVEVSSGGTQYF. As DNA, the CDR3 is TGCAGCGTTGAAGTAAGCAGCGGAGGGACCCAGTACTTC.

This clonotype was picked up a small number of times. This chain links TRBV7-9 with TRBJ1-1; D call uncertain. The CDR3 contains 12 residues. Germline CDR1 SEHNR, CDR2 FQNEAQ (reference sequence). Deletions cut 8 bases from V and 5 bases from J, with 12 bases between. CDR3 sequence (DNA): TGTGCCAGCGCCAAGGTGGGGACTGAAGCTTTCTTT. Translating it yields CASAKVGTEAFF.

This clonotype was found a few times. In nucleotides, the CDR3 is TGCAGTGCTAGGGTGGAGGGAGGAGCCCAGTACTTC. Encoded protein: CSARVEGGAQYF. The chain joins TRBV20-1 to TRBJ2-5, with D possibly matching TRBD2 (6 bases). The CDR3 runs to 12 residues. Germline loops: CDR1 DFQATT, CDR2 SNEGSKA (reference sequence). The V end lost 3 bases, the J end lost 9 bases, and 14 bases lay between the germline ends.

This rearrangement joins TRBV5-1 to TRBJ2-7, with TRBD2 matching 13 bases. CDR1 and CDR2 from the germline V gene are SGHRS and YFSETQ. This CDR3 has 15 residues. V was pared by 5 bases and J by 5 bases, with 7 bases of the junction left unmatched. CDR3 in DNA: TGCGCCAGCAGTTCCGGGACTAGCGGGGCTAACGAGCAGTACTTC. Protein sequence: CASSSGTSGANEQYF.

The chain uses TRBV20-1 and TRBJ2-4; 8 nucleotides line up with TRBD2. V gave up 4 bases and J gave up 6 bases; unmatched junction bases: 14. Germline V lookup: CDR1 DFQATT, CDR2 SNEGSKA (reference sequence). This CDR3 has 16 amino acids. The CDR3 DNA reads as TGCAGTGCTAAGCCCGGGGGGGGGACCGGTGGAAACATTCAGTACTTC. It specifies CSAKPGGGTGGNIQYF.

The V and J genes are TRBV9 and TRBJ2-2; 9 nucleotides match TRBD2. Germline V gene data show CDR1 as SGDLS and CDR2 as YYNGEE. This CDR3 contains 15 residues. The ends lost 7 bases at V and 6 bases at J; junction bases unmatched: 10. CDR3 sequence reads: CASGSSGRFPGELFF. In nucleotides, the CDR3 is TGTGCCAGCGGGAGTAGCGGGAGATTCCCCGGGGAGCTGTTTTTT.

The table lists this clonotype with a few counts. The chain uses TRBV3-1 and TRBJ2-5; D perhaps matches TRBD2 (5 bases). Germline V CDR1 and CDR2: LGHDT, YNNKEL (reference sequence). V lost 5 bases to trimming and J lost 5 bases, with 21 bases between them. The CDR3 has 16 amino acids. For the CDR3, the DNA is TGTGCCAGCAGCGCCGCACCGGCGGGTCTTCAGGAGACCCAGTACTTC. Protein sequence: CASSAAPAGLQETQYF.

V and J are TRBV20-1 and TRBJ2-3; TRBD1 agrees at 9 bases. Germline CDR1 is DFQATT and CDR2 is SNEGSKA (reference sequence). There are 13 residues in the CDR3. The junction had 4 bases not matched to a gene; V was cut back by 6 bases and J by 3 bases. CDR3 bases: TGCAGTGCCGACAGGGGGAGAACAGATACGCAGTATTTT. This codes for CSADRGRTDTQYF.

The chain joins TRBV11-2 to TRBJ2-3; 10 bases map to TRBD2. V gave up 1 base and J gave up 2 bases; unmatched junction bases: 3. The CDR3 spans 16 residues. The germline gives CDR1 SGHAT, CDR2 FQNNGV. CDR3 residues: CASSLVAGGITDTQYF. CDR3 bases: TGTGCCAGCAGCTTAGTAGCGGGAGGTATCACAGATACGCAGTATTTT.

This clonotype was seen more than once but under ten times. The V gene is TRBV28, the J gene TRBJ2-7; possible D gene TRBD1, 6 bases. V was clipped by 7 bases and J by 3 bases, with 22 bases between them. The germline CDR1 and CDR2 sequences are MDHEN and SYDVKM. This CDR3 comprises 16 residues. The CDR3 bases are TGTGCCAGCACTATCCCCGGACAGAGGGGTTTCTACGAGCAGTACTTC. This codes for CASTIPGQRGFYEQYF. Drawing the rest from reference TRBV28 and TRBJ2-7, the complete variable domain is DVKVTQSSRYLVKRTGEKVFLECVQDMDHENMFWYRQDPGLGLRLIYFSYDVKMKEKGDIPEGYSVSREKKERFSLILESASTNQTSMYLCASTIPGQRGFYEQYFGPGTRLTVT.

This clonotype was recorded many times. This chain links TRBV10-3 with TRBJ2-2; no firm D call. This CDR3 has 13 residues. Germline CDR1 reads ENHRY; CDR2 reads SYGVKD. Trimming cost V 0 bases and J 5 bases, with 4 bases left between them. The CDR3 DNA reads as TGTGCCATCAGTGAGTCCCAAACCGGGGAGCTGTTTTTT. Translated, it gives CAISESQTGELFF.